The clone carrying this T cell receptor beta chain occurred once. The entry originates in a study of control samples from healthy donors and cancer patients. The CDR3 contains 18 residues. Trimming took 4 bases from V and 5 from J, leaving 26 bases between them. Germline-derived CDR1 and CDR2 are SGHVS and FNYEAQ. Using immunoSEQ multiplex PCR, the repertoire was profiled, and TCRdb retains in-frame clones only, with some absent. The repertoire holds 150,000 to 200,000 clones, with around nine tenths as singletons. The TCR comes from a man aged 25-45 years in good health. The sample was blood. The rearrangement uses TRBV7-6 and TRBJ2-5, with TRBD2 as a possible D gene (6 bases). The CDR3 sequence: CASSSSIWVGSMGETQYF. In DNA, the CDR3 is TGTGCCAGCAGCTCGTCCATCTGGGTCGGGAGTATGGGTGAGACCCAGTACTTC. The full variable domain, completed using reference TRBV7-6 and TRBJ2-5, is GAGVSQSPRYKVTKRGQDVALRCDPISGHVSLYWYRQALGQGPEFLTYFNYEAQQDKSGLPNDRFSAERPEGSISTLTIQRTEQRDSAMYRCASSSSIWVGSMGETQYFGPGTRLLVL.